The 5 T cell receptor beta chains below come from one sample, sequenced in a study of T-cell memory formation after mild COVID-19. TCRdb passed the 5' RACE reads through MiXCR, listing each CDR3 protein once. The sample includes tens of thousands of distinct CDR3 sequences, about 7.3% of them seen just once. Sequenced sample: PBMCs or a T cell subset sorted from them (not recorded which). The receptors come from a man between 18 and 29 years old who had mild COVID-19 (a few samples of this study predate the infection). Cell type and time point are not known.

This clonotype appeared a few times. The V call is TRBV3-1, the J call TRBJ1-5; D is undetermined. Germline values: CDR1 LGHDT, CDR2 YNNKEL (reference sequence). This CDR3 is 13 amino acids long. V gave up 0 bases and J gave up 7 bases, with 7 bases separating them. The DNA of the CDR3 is TGTGCCAGCAGCCAAGATTTAGGCCAGCCCCAGCATTTT. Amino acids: CASSQDLGQPQHF.

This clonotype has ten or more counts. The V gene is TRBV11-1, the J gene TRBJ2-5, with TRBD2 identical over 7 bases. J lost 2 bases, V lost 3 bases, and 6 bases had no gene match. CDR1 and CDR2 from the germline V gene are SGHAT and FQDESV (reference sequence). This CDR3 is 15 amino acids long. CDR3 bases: TGTGCCAGCAGCTTGTGGGGGACTACTCAAGAGACCCAGTACTTC. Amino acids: CASSLWGTTQETQYF.

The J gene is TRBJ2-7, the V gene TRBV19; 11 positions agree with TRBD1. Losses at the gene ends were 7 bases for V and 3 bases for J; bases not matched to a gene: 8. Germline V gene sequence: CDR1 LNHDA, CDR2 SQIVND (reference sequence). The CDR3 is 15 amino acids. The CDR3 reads CASIQGQGGGYEQYF. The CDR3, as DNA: TGTGCCAGTATTCAGGGACAGGGGGGCGGCTACGAGCAGTACTTC.

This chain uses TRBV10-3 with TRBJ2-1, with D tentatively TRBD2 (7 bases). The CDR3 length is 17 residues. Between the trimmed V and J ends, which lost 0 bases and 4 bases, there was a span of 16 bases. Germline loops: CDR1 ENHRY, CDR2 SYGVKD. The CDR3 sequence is CAISESNVGGQYNEQFF. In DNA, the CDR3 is TGTGCCATCAGTGAGTCGAACGTGGGGGGGCAGTACAATGAGCAGTTCTTC.

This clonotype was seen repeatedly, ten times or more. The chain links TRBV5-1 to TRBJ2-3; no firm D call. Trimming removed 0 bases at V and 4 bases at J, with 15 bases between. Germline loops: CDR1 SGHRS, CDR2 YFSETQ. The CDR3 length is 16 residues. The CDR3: CASSLVGLGSADTQYF. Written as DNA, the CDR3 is TGCGCCAGCAGCTTGGTTGGATTGGGGTCCGCAGATACGCAGTATTTT.